These 3 T cell receptor beta chains were all obtained from the same sample, sequenced in a study of blood T cell repertoires in COVID-19. Measured with immunoSEQ multiplex PCR; TCRdb has only the in-frame clones, and not every one. This sample has roughly 230,000 clones, with 80% to 85% found just once. Input material: PBMCs or T cells enriched from blood (not recorded which). These TCRs come from a man aged 45 to 65 who had recovered from COVID-19.

The V gene is TRBV4-1, the J gene TRBJ2-1; 11 bases fit TRBD2. The germline gives CDR1 MGHRA, CDR2 YSYEKL. This CDR3 is 17 amino acids long. Trimming removed 3 bases from V and 7 bases from J; junction bases left unmatched: 11. As DNA, the CDR3 is TGCGCCAGCAGCCATCCTTTAGCGGGAGGGCCTAAAAATGAGCAGTTCTTC. Translated, it gives CASSHPLAGGPKNEQFF.

The chain combines TRBV5-8 with TRBJ1-5; TRBD1 might be the D (5 bases). This CDR3 has 13 residues. In germline, CDR1 is SGHTS, CDR2 YDEGEE. V gave up 2 bases and J gave up 7 bases, with 10 bases separating them. As DNA, the CDR3 is TGTGCCAGCAGCTTAAGGGGATCACAGCCCCAGCATTTT. Its protein is CASSLRGSQPQHF.

The rearrangement joins TRBV5-5 to TRBJ2-1; tentatively, D is TRBD1 (6 bases). CDR1 and CDR2 from the germline V gene are SGHKS and YYEKEE (reference sequence). The germline V and J ends were trimmed by 0 bases and 6 bases, with 16 bases remaining between them. The CDR3 contains 16 residues. The CDR3 nucleotides are TGTGCCAGCAGCTTGGCCTGGCAGGGGTGGGGCAATGAGCAGTTCTTC. Translation gives CASSLAWQGWGNEQFF.